The 27 T cell receptor beta chains listed next were all sequenced from one sample in a study of cytomegalovirus exposure and HLA in healthy donors (TCRdb year 2017). Library preparation used the immunoSEQ multiplex PCR assay. The multiplex PCR relied on a mix of 60 forward primers for TCR Vbeta segments and 13 reverse primers for TCR Jbeta segments. TCRdb stores this immuneACCESS table with in-frame sequences only. Part of the clones is absent; in the studies checked, under half of the shortfall reflects unresolved V genes, and no reason is known for the rest. The sample table contains more than 140,000 clones; only one count was recorded for roughly 64% of them. The top ten clonotypes cover 2.5% to 3.5% of the sample. Input material: PBMCs. The receptor set was obtained from a woman aged 30 to 39 in good health and CMV-seropositive.

V usage is TRBV28 and J usage is TRBJ1-2, with D maybe TRBD1 (6 bases). The CDR3 loop spans 20 amino acids. Trimming took 1 base from V and 1 from J, leaving 25 bases between them. Germline CDR1 MDHEN, CDR2 SYDVKM. DNA of the CDR3: TGTGCCAGCAGTTTATATGTCCCAGGGGTTTCTTTCTCACGTAACTATGGCTACACCTTC. Protein sequence: CASSLYVPGVSFSRNYGYTF.

V is TRBV15 and J is TRBJ2-7; TRBD2 is a possible D gene (5 bases). This CDR3 spans 15 amino acids. Looked up from germline, CDR1 is LNHNV and CDR2 is YYDKDF (reference sequence). The V and J ends lost 4 bases and 0 bases respectively, with 13 bases between them. CDR3 DNA: TGTGCCACCAGCAATGGAGGCCAGCTCTCCTACGAGCAGTACTTC. Amino acid sequence: CATSNGGQLSYEQYF.

This chain uses TRBV30 with TRBJ1-4; D gene ambiguous. Germline V gives CDR1 GTSNPN, CDR2 SVGIG (reference sequence). V shed 5 bases and J shed 3 bases, with 10 bases lying between them. The CDR3 sequence is 13 residues long. CDR3 protein: CAWEGVSNEKLFF. The CDR3 bases are TGTGCCTGGGAGGGAGTCTCTAATGAAAAACTGTTTTTT.

This clone was seen just once. This chain joins TRBV6-6 and TRBJ2-5; 11 nucleotides line up with TRBD1. Trimming cost V 8 bases and J 2 bases; bases outside gene matches: 4. This CDR3 has 14 residues. In germline, CDR1 is MNHNY, CDR2 SVGAGI (reference sequence). This chain's CDR3 is CASSDRGQQETQYF. The DNA of the CDR3 is TGTGCCAGCTCGGACAGGGGGCAACAAGAGACCCAGTACTTC.

The chain carries TRBV27 and TRBJ1-4, with D maybe TRBD1 (6 bases). The CDR3 is made up of 14 amino acids. Trimming stripped 8 bases from V and 7 bases from J, with 17 bases between. CDR1 is MNHEY and CDR2 is SMNVEV in the germline V gene (reference sequence). The chain's CDR3 is CASRSRGGREKLFF. Written as DNA, the CDR3 is TGTGCCAGCCGCAGCAGGGGCGGGCGTGAAAAACTGTTTTTT. The whole variable domain, remainder taken from reference TRBV27 and TRBJ1-4, is EAQVTQNPRYLITVTGKKLTVTCSQNMNHEYMSWYRQDPGLGLRQIYYSMNVEVTDKGDVPEGYKVSRKEKRNFPLILESPSPNQTSLYFCASRSRGGREKLFFGSGTQLSVL.

The V gene is TRBV7-8, the J gene TRBJ1-2; D call uncertain. Germline lookup yields CDR1 SGHVS and CDR2 FQNEAQ. V was cut by 0 bases and J by 4 bases, with 21 bases left in between. The CDR3 runs to 18 residues. CDR3 nucleotide sequence: TGTGCCAGCAGCTTAGCGTTCCCAAGCGGCGCCATAACCTATGGCTACACCTTC. Translating gives CASSLAFPSGAITYGYTF.

This clone appeared a few times. Written as DNA, the CDR3 is TGCGCCAGCAGCTTGGCAGGGGCTTCAGAGGAAAAACTGTTTTTT. Translated: CASSLAGASEEKLFF. The chain has TRBV5-1 and TRBJ1-4; a weak D match, TRBD1 (6 bases). The CDR3 is 15 amino acids. The V end lost 0 bases, the J end lost 8 bases, and 14 bases lay between the germline ends. The germline V gene encodes CDR1 SGHRS and CDR2 YFSETQ.

The rearrangement uses TRBV27 and TRBJ1-1; the D is unclear. CDR1 and CDR2 (germline): MNHEY, SMNVEV (reference sequence). Trimming cost V 4 bases and J 0 bases, with 6 bases left between them. The CDR3 contains 13 residues. The CDR3 region is CASSSYMNTEAFF. For the CDR3, the DNA is TGTGCCAGCAGTTCTTATATGAACACTGAAGCTTTCTTT.

This chain links TRBV7-3 with TRBJ2-2; the D gene is possibly TRBD1 (5 bases). This CDR3 comprises 12 residues. Trimming left V 1 base short and J 8 bases short, with 5 bases between. Germline CDR1 is SGHTA and CDR2 is FQGTGA. The CDR3: CASSLRQGELFF. The CDR3 DNA sequence: TGTGCCAGCAGCTTAAGACAGGGGGAGCTGTTTTTT.

V is TRBV6-1 and J is TRBJ2-6; D is ambiguous. V was clipped by 5 bases and J by 0 bases, with 8 bases between them. This CDR3 has 15 residues. CDR1 and CDR2 (germline): MNHNS, SASEGT. CDR3 nucleotide sequence: TGTGCCAGCAGTACGAGAAGCTCTGGGGCCAACGTCCTGACTTTC. Its protein product is CASSTRSSGANVLTF.

The rearrangement joins TRBV9 to TRBJ2-1; D is perhaps TRBD2 (6 bases). Trimming left V 1 base short and J 0 bases short, with 14 bases between. Germline V lookup: CDR1 SGDLS, CDR2 YYNGEE. The CDR3 has 17 residues. The CDR3 sequence: CASSVYPGGISYNEQFF. DNA of the CDR3: TGTGCCAGCAGCGTATACCCTGGGGGGATCTCCTACAATGAGCAGTTCTTC.

A single count supports this clone. The rearrangement links TRBV7-9 to TRBJ2-3; D remains unclear. The CDR3 totals 17 residues. V lost 2 bases, J lost 2 bases, and 17 bases lay in between. The germline gives CDR1 SEHNR, CDR2 FQNEAQ (reference sequence). CDR3 sequence reads: CASSLRPRLRLTDTQYF. The CDR3, as DNA: TGTGCCAGCAGCTTAAGGCCCCGGTTGAGGCTCACAGATACGCAGTATTTT.

This clone was seen only a few times. The chain links TRBV25-1 to TRBJ1-1, with D maybe TRBD1 (6 bases). From germline, CDR1 is MGHDK and CDR2 SYGVNS. CDR3 length equals 14 residues. V lost 4 bases to trimming and J lost 5 bases, with 14 bases between them. CDR3 protein: CASSAYSRGTEAFF. The CDR3 coding sequence is TGTGCCAGCAGTGCATATTCCAGGGGAACTGAAGCTTTCTTT. The complete variable domain, with remaining parts taken from reference TRBV25-1 and TRBJ1-1, reads EADIYQTPRYLVIGTGKKITLECSQTMGHDKMYWYQQDPGMELHLIHYSYGVNSTEKGDLSSESTVSRIRTEHFPLTLESARPSHTSQYLCASSAYSRGTEAFFGQGTRLTVV.

V gene TRBV7-2 combines with J gene TRBJ2-7, with TRBD2 matching 11 bases. The V segment lost 0 bases and the J segment 2 bases; nucleotides outside the gene matches: 6. The CDR3 is 17 residues long. Germline V gene data show CDR1 as SGHTA and CDR2 as FQGNSA. The CDR3 loop is CASSLAGGLADAYEQYF. CDR3 nucleotides: TGTGCCAGCAGCTTAGCGGGGGGACTAGCGGATGCCTACGAGCAGTACTTC. Supplemented by reference TRBV7-2 and TRBJ2-7, the full variable domain reads GAGVSQSPSNKVTEKGKDVELRCDPISGHTALYWYRQSLGQGLEFLIYFQGNSAPDKSGLPSDRFSAERTGGSVSTLTIQRTQQEDSAVYLCASSLAGGLADAYEQYFGPGTRLTVT.

J is TRBJ1-5 and V is TRBV5-6; D is possibly TRBD1 (6 bases). Trimming cost V 4 bases and J 7 bases, with 18 bases left between them. This CDR3 is built from 15 residues. Germline V lookup: CDR1 SGHDT, CDR2 YYEEEE. CDR3: CASSPRGGGGQPQHF. The CDR3 DNA sequence: TGTGCCAGCAGCCCCCGCGGGGGGGGCGGACAGCCCCAGCATTTT.

The chain combines TRBV5-1 with TRBJ2-1; 12 bases are a match to TRBD2. Germline trimming cut 4 bases from V and 9 bases from J; bases unmatched to any gene: 5. This CDR3 has 14 residues. Germline-derived CDR1 and CDR2 are SGHRS and YFSETQ. CDR3 in amino acids: CASSRLAGDIEQFF. As DNA, the CDR3 is TGCGCCAGCAGCCGACTAGCGGGAGACATTGAGCAGTTCTTC.

The chain combines TRBV6-4 with TRBJ2-5; D is possibly TRBD2 (5 bases). The CDR3 spans 13 residues. V was pared by 8 bases and J by 0 bases, with 10 bases between. Germline CDR1 reads MRHNA; CDR2 reads SNTAGT. CDR3 in amino acids: CASALRDQETQYF. The CDR3 nucleotides are TGTGCCAGCGCTCTGCGGGACCAAGAGACCCAGTACTTC.

This chain uses TRBV19 with TRBJ2-1; 8 bases are a match to TRBD1. The V and J ends lost 1 base and 0 bases, in that order; junction bases with no gene match: 8. Per the germline V gene, CDR1 is LNHDA and CDR2 is SQIVND (reference sequence). The CDR3 runs to 18 residues. The CDR3 DNA sequence: TGTGCCAGTAGTATAGGCCTCAGGGGGCTGAGCTCCTACAATGAGCAGTTCTTC. This codes for CASSIGLRGLSSYNEQFF.

The chain joins TRBV6-6 to TRBJ2-5; tentatively, D is TRBD2 (5 bases). V was trimmed by 7 bases and J by 5 bases, leaving 14 bases between them. Germline CDR1 MNHNY, CDR2 SVGAGI (reference sequence). This CDR3 region has 13 residues. In DNA, the CDR3 is TGTGCCAGCAAGTCTATGGGCGGGGAGACCCAGTACTTC. Its translation is CASKSMGGETQYF.

The gene calls are TRBV2 and TRBJ2-1; D is possibly TRBD2 (6 bases). Germline lookup yields CDR1 SNHLY and CDR2 FYNNEI. V dropped 7 bases and J dropped 7 bases, with 14 bases sitting between them. CDR3 length: 13 residues. The CDR3 loop is CASKERRGNEQFF. In DNA form, the CDR3 reads TGTGCCAGCAAGGAAAGGCGGGGTAATGAGCAGTTCTTC.

The chain joins TRBV18 to TRBJ2-1, with 9 bases lining up with TRBD1. The germline V gene encodes CDR1 KGHSH and CDR2 LQKENI. The CDR3 loop spans 16 amino acids. The V and J ends lost 2 bases and 8 bases, in that order; junction bases with no gene match: 10. The CDR3 sequence is CASSPRGQGMGYEQFF. In nucleotides, the CDR3 is TGTGCCAGCTCACCAAGAGGACAGGGGATGGGATATGAGCAGTTCTTC.

The chain links TRBV11-2 to TRBJ2-3, with no clear D. This CDR3 comprises 15 residues. Germline assignment: CDR1 SGHAT and CDR2 FQNNGV. With 1 base removed from V and 6 bases from J, the gap between germline ends came to 14 bases. CDR3 residues: CASSLGYALLDTQYF. The CDR3 DNA reads as TGTGCCAGCAGCTTAGGTTATGCACTACTTGATACGCAGTATTTT.

The chain recombines TRBV6-5 with TRBJ1-6, with a possible D match to TRBD1 (5 bases). V was shortened by 0 bases and J by 9 bases, with 12 bases between the two germline ends. CDR3 length: 15 residues. Per the germline V gene, CDR1 is MNHEY and CDR2 is SVGAGI. The CDR3 loop is CASSYSFRGTSPLHF. The CDR3 coding sequence is TGTGCCAGCAGTTACTCCTTTAGGGGAACTTCACCCCTCCACTTT.

The chain has TRBV10-3 and TRBJ1-6, with D unclear. The germline V gene has CDR1 ENHRY and CDR2 SYGVKD. This CDR3 is 17 amino acids long. Trimming removed 6 bases at V and 7 bases at J, with 22 bases between. CDR3 sequence: CAISVLGPGLANSPLHF. CDR3 in DNA: TGTGCCATCAGCGTCCTTGGTCCTGGACTGGCGAATTCACCCCTCCACTTT.

The chain has TRBV2 and TRBJ2-1; TRBD2 matches 10 bases. CDR3 size: 15 residues. Per germline, CDR1 SNHLY and CDR2 FYNNEI. V dropped 4 bases and J dropped 8; count of bases not matched to a gene: 8. The CDR3 is CASSGFPSGSDEQFF. The CDR3 coding sequence is TGTGCCAGCAGTGGGTTTCCTAGCGGGAGCGATGAGCAGTTCTTC.

The genes are TRBV6-5 and TRBJ1-1, with D perhaps matching TRBD1 (5 bases). The germline V and J ends were trimmed by 10 bases and 0 bases, with 15 bases remaining between them. CDR1 and CDR2 from the germline V gene are MNHEY and SVGAGI. This CDR3 comprises 14 residues. CDR3 sequence: CATSGGGLNTEAFF. In nucleotides, the CDR3 is TGTGCCACCTCGGGGGGGGGACTGAACACTGAAGCTTTCTTT.

V and J are TRBV2 and TRBJ1-6, with D possibly being TRBD1 (5 bases). Germline CDR1 reads SNHLY; CDR2 reads FYNNEI. CDR3 size: 13 residues. Trimming removed 5 bases at V and 7 bases at J, with 9 bases between. The CDR3 region has the DNA TGTGCCAGCAGTCCGGGACTCAATTCACCCCTCCACTTT. Translated, it gives CASSPGLNSPLHF.